A selection of T cell receptor beta chains follows, all from one sample in a study of prognosis after radiotherapy for stage I lung cancer. TCRdb passed the multiplex PCR reads through MiXCR, listing each CDR3 protein once. The sample carries approximately 35,000 distinct CDR3 sequences, about 31% recorded once. The sequencing used PBMCs, collected before or after stereotactic body radiation therapy (not recorded which). These receptors all stem from a donor older than 45 with non-small cell lung cancer. Each CDR3 is given with its conserved first and last residue. Each record gives: CDR3 protein, CDR3 DNA, D gene, clone size, V gene, J gene. A D gene is named only where the DNA matches it firmly. Expanded clones get a size class; other rows say once, few or many, or leave the size out.

CDR3: CASSMRGFTEAFF
DNA: TGTGCCAGTAGTATGCGGGGGTTTACTGAAGCTTTCTTT
D: -
size: many
V: TRBV19
J: TRBJ1-1

CDR3: CASSLGTTSTDTQYF
DNA: TGTGCCAGCAGCCTCGGGACTACTAGCACAGATACGCAGTATTTT
D: TRBD2
size: many
V: TRBV12-3/TRBV12-4
J: TRBJ2-3

CDR3: CASKRGTEAFF
DNA: TGCGCCAGCAAAAGGGGAACTGAAGCTTTCTTT
D: -
size: many
V: TRBV4-3
J: TRBJ1-1

CDR3: CSARIQGMGTDTQYF
DNA: TGCAGTGCTAGAATTCAGGGGATGGGAACAGATACGCAGTATTTT
D: -
size: -
V: TRBV20-1
J: TRBJ2-3

CDR3: CASSLAQTRGGNEQFF
DNA: TGTGCCAGCAGCTTGGCCCAGACCAGGGGGGGGAATGAGCAGTTCTTC
D: -
size: many
V: TRBV5-6
J: TRBJ2-1

CDR3: CASSSNQGALTYEQYF
DNA: TGTGCCAGCAGCTCGAATCAGGGGGCCCTAACCTACGAGCAGTACTTC
D: TRBD1
size: many
V: TRBV13
J: TRBJ2-7

CDR3: CASSLGRRTEAFF
DNA: TGTGCCAGCAGCTTAGGCAGGCGGACTGAAGCTTTCTTT
D: -
size: many
V: TRBV13
J: TRBJ1-1

CDR3: CASKAASGANVLTF
DNA: TGTGCCAGTAAAGCAGCATCTGGGGCCAACGTCCTGACTTTC
D: -
size: few
V: TRBV19
J: TRBJ2-6

CDR3: CASSQPGGHYEQYF
DNA: TGCGCCAGCAGCCAACCAGGGGGCCACTACGAGCAGTACTTC
D: TRBD1
size: many
V: TRBV4-1
J: TRBJ2-7

CDR3: CAWNPNVGPLHF
DNA: TGTGCCTGGAACCCGAACGTGGGACCCCTCCACTTT
D: -
size: many
V: TRBV30
J: TRBJ1-6

CDR3: CASSLGLGNQPQHF
DNA: TGTGCCAGCAGCTTGGGGCTGGGCAATCAGCCCCAGCATTTT
D: -
size: -
V: TRBV5-8
J: TRBJ1-5

CDR3: CAWSQRALNQPQHF
DNA: TGTGCCTGGAGCCAGCGGGCCCTCAATCAGCCCCAGCATTTT
D: -
size: -
V: TRBV30
J: TRBJ1-5

CDR3: CASRGLGGYTF
DNA: TGTGCCTCCAGGGGGCTTGGTGGCTACACCTTC
D: TRBD1
size: many
V: TRBV30
J: TRBJ1-2

CDR3: CASSPFDRPTNEKLFF
DNA: TGTGCCAGTAGTCCCTTTGACCGGCCAACTAATGAAAAACTGTTTTTT
D: -
size: many
V: TRBV19
J: TRBJ1-4

CDR3: CSARAARDINTGELFF
DNA: TGCAGTGCTAGAGCGGCGAGAGACATTAACACCGGGGAGCTGTTTTTT
D: -
size: many
V: TRBV20-1
J: TRBJ2-2

CDR3: CASVERGGSAYNEQFF
DNA: TGTGCCAGCGTCGAGCGGGGGGGATCGGCCTACAATGAGCAGTTCTTC
D: TRBD2
size: -
V: TRBV6-2/TRBV6-3
J: TRBJ2-1

CDR3: CAAQGGFFGNTIYF
DNA: TGTGCCGCCCAGGGGGGATTCTTCGGAAACACCATATATTTT
D: TRBD1
size: many
V: TRBV6-2/TRBV6-3
J: TRBJ1-3

CDR3: CASSSSVSNQPQHF
DNA: TGTGCCAGCAGTTCCTCCGTTAGCAATCAGCCCCAGCATTTT
D: -
size: many
V: TRBV6-5
J: TRBJ1-5

CDR3: CASSGGVRRTGELFF
DNA: TGTGCCAGCAGTGGGGGGGTGCGGCGGACCGGGGAGCTGTTTTTT
D: -
size: medium-sized
V: TRBV6-1
J: TRBJ2-2

CDR3: CASSFPGVTGHTQYF
DNA: TGTGCCAGCAGCTTTCCCGGCGTCACGGGGCATACGCAGTATTTT
D: -
size: -
V: TRBV5-4
J: TRBJ2-3

CDR3: CASSRELRPPQHF
DNA: TGCGCCAGCTCCAGGGAACTTCGGCCGCCCCAGCATTTT
D: -
size: many
V: TRBV4-3
J: TRBJ1-5

CDR3: CASSLAPRGAHSPLHF
DNA: TGCGCCAGCAGCTTGGCCCCCAGGGGCGCGCATTCACCCCTCCACTTT
D: -
size: many
V: TRBV5-1
J: TRBJ1-6

CDR3: CASSLGRGTDTQYF
DNA: TGTGCCAGCAGCTTGGGCAGGGGCACAGATACGCAGTATTTT
D: -
size: many
V: TRBV7-9
J: TRBJ2-3

CDR3: CASSVSWGDRSYEQYF
DNA: TGTGCCAGCAGCGTATCCTGGGGGGACAGGTCCTACGAGCAATACTTC
D: TRBD1
size: -
V: TRBV9
J: TRBJ2-7

CDR3: CASSVVAQNTEAFF
DNA: TGTGCCAGCAGCGTAGTGGCACAGAACACTGAAGCTTTCTTT
D: -
size: many
V: TRBV9
J: TRBJ1-1

CDR3: CASSRTTGLGTDTQYF
DNA: TGTGCCAGCAGCCGGACGACAGGACTCGGCACAGATACGCAGTATTTT
D: -
size: many
V: TRBV28
J: TRBJ2-3

CDR3: CASSLLAGLYEQYF
DNA: TGTGCCAGCAGCTTGCTCGCCGGGCTCTACGAGCAGTACTTC
D: -
size: many
V: TRBV5-5
J: TRBJ2-7

CDR3: CASSSQSAGYTGELFF
DNA: TGTGCCAGCAGTTCCCAGAGCGCGGGATACACCGGGGAGCTGTTTTTT
D: -
size: -
V: TRBV12-3/TRBV12-4
J: TRBJ2-2

CDR3: CASSLGRGQQETQYF
DNA: TGTGCCAGCAGTTTAGGCAGGGGACAGCAAGAGACCCAGTACTTC
D: TRBD1
size: -
V: TRBV12-3/TRBV12-4
J: TRBJ2-5

CDR3: CAWHTGGTNTEAFF
DNA: TGTGCCTGGCACACAGGGGGCACGAACACTGAAGCTTTCTTT
D: TRBD1
size: many
V: TRBV30
J: TRBJ1-1

CDR3: CASTQGGTGVTEAFF
DNA: TGTGCCAGCACCCAAGGGGGGACAGGGGTAACTGAAGCTTTCTTT
D: TRBD1
size: many
V: TRBV28
J: TRBJ1-1

CDR3: CASKDTGNGNQPQHF
DNA: TGTGCCAGCAAAGATACAGGGAATGGCAATCAGCCCCAGCATTTT
D: -
size: -
V: TRBV6-2/TRBV6-3
J: TRBJ1-5

CDR3: CASSPGHTLPTKQYF
DNA: TGTGCCAGCAGTCCCGGACACACCCTTCCGACTAAGCAGTACTTC
D: -
size: many
V: TRBV7-9
J: TRBJ2-7

CDR3: CASSLSQVDSHYEQYF
DNA: TGTGCCAGCAGTTTAAGTCAGGTGGACAGCCACTACGAGCAGTACTTC
D: -
size: -
V: TRBV28
J: TRBJ2-7

CDR3: CASNDRGSTEAFF
DNA: TGTGCCAGCAACGACAGGGGGAGTACTGAAGCTTTCTTT
D: TRBD1
size: many
V: TRBV6-2/TRBV6-3
J: TRBJ1-1

CDR3: CASSQARDRPIHF
DNA: TGTGCCAGCAGCCAAGCCCGGGACCGCCCAATACATTTT
D: -
size: many
V: TRBV3-1
J: TRBJ1-5